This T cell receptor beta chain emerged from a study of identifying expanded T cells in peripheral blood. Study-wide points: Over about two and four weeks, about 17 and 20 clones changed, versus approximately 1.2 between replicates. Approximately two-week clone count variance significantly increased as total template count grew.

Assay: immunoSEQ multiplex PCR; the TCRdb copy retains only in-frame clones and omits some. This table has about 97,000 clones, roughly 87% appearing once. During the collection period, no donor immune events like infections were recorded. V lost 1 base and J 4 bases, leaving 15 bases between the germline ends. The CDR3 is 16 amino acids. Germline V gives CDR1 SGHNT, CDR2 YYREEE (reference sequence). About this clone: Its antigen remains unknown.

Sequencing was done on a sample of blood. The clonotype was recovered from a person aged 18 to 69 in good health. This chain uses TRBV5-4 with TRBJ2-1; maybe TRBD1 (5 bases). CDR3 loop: CASSLSGRVRYNEQFF. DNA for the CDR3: TGTGCCAGCAGCTTGTCTGGCAGGGTAAGATACAATGAGCAGTTCTTC.